This is a list of T cell receptor beta chains from one sample in a study of blood T cell repertoires in COVID-19. Repertoires were generated with immunoSEQ multiplex PCR, while TCRdb's copy carries only in-frame clones and drops some. The table includes roughly 350,000 clones, less than 85% detected once. The specimen sequenced was peripheral blood. The source of these receptors is a woman aged 18-29 years with acute or convalescent COVID-19. CDR3s include the opening cysteine and the closing phenylalanine or tryptophan. D genes are given only for firm matches. Only some rows state a clone size, as once, few, many or a class for expanded clones.

TRBJ1-2 | - | - | TRBV25-1 | TGTGCCAGCAGTGAATTGGACCACAGGTCCGGCTACACCTTC | CASSELDHRSGYTF
TRBJ2-1 | TRBD1 | - | TRBV7-6 | TGTGCCAGCAGCTCCCCGGGACAGGGGGCTAATGAGCAGTTCTTC | CASSSPGQGANEQFF
TRBJ1-1 | - | - | TRBV11-2 | TGTGCCAGCAGCCCTCTAGCTGGTAGGGCCTCCAAGGATACTGAAGCTTTCTTT | CASSPLAGRASKDTEAFF
TRBJ2-2 | TRBD2 | - | TRBV6-6 | TGTGCCAGCAGTTACCCGGGCGGGGGGAACACCGGGGAGCTGTTTTTT | CASSYPGGGNTGELFF
TRBJ2-5 | - | - | TRBV3-1/TRBV3-2 | TGTGCCAGCAGCCCCGCGGGTCTTCTCCAAGAGACCCAGTACTTC | CASSPAGLLQETQYF
TRBJ1-2 | TRBD1 | - | TRBV6-6 | TGTGCCAGCAGTTGGGACAGGGCTAACTATGGCTACACCTTC | CASSWDRANYGYTF
TRBJ2-4 | - | - | TRBV9 | TGTGCCAGCAGCGTAGGAAGGGGAGGTGGAAACATTCAGTACTTC | CASSVGRGGGNIQYF
TRBJ1-2 | TRBD1 | - | TRBV25-1 | TGTGCCAGCAAAATGGACAGGGGGGTCGGTGGCTACACCTTC | CASKMDRGVGGYTF
TRBJ2-1 | TRBD2 | - | TRBV5-1 | TGCGCCAGCAGCGGGGCCCCCGGGACTAGCGGGTACAATGAGCAGTTCTTC | CASSGAPGTSGYNEQFF
TRBJ2-4 | - | - | TRBV11-2 | TGTGCCAGCAGCTTAGCGGGCAACAGGGTAGGAAACATTCAGTACTTC | CASSLAGNRVGNIQYF
TRBJ1-3 | - | few | TRBV5-1 | TGCGCCAGCAGCAAAACGGCGGGAAACTCTGGAAACACCATATATTTT | CASSKTAGNSGNTIYF